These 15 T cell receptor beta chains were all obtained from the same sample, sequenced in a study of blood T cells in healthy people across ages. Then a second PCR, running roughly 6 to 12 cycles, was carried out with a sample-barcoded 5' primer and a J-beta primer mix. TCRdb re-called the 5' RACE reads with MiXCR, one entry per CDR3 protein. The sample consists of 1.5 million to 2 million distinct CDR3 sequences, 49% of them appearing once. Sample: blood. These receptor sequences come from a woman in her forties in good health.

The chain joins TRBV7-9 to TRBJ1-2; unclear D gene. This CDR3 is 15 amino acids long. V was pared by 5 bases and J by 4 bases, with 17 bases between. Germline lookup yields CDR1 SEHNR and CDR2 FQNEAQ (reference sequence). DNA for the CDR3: TGTGCCAGCAGCCGTGGACGGCCGTGGGGCTATGGCTACACCTTC. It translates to CASSRGRPWGYGYTF.

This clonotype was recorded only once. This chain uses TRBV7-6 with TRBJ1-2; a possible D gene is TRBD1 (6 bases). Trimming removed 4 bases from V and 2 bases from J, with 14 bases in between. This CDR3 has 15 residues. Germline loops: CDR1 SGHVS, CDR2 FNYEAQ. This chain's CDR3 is CASSSLLTGNYGYTF. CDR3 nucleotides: TGTGCCAGCAGCTCGCTTCTTACAGGGAACTATGGCTACACCTTC.

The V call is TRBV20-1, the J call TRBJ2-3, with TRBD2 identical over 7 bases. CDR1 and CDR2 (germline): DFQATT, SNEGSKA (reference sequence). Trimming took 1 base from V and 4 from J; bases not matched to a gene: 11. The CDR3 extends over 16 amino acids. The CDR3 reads CSARVSGGGSPDTQYF. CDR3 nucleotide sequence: TGCAGTGCTAGAGTGTCGGGGGGAGGTTCACCAGATACGCAGTATTTT.

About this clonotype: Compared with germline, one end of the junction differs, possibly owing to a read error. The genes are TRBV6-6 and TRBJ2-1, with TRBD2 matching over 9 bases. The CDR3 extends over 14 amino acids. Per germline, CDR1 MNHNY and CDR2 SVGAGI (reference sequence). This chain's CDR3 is CASISSGGYSEQFF. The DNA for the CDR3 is TGTGCCAGCATCTCGAGCGGGGGGTACAGTGAGCAGTTCTTC.

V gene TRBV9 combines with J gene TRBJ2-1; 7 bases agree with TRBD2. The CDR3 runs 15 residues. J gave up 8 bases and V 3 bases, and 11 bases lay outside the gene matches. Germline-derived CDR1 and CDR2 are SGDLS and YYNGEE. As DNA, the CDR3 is TGTGCCAGCAGCGCCCCTTACGGGGGGACGGATGAGCAGTTCTTC. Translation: CASSAPYGGTDEQFF.

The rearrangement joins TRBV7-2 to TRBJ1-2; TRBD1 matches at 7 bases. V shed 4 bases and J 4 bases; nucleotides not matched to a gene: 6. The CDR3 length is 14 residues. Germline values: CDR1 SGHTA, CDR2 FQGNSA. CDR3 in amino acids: CASSSDRKSYGYTF. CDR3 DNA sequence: TGTGCCAGCAGCTCGGACAGGAAATCCTATGGCTACACCTTC.

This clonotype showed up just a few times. The CDR3 DNA reads as TGTGCCAGCAGTTACTCGGAGGGGGTAGCCTACGAGCAGTACTTC. The encoded protein is CASSYSEGVAYEQYF. The chain links TRBV6-2 or TRBV6-3 to TRBJ2-7; D might be TRBD1 or TRBD2, each matching 6 bases. Trimming removed 0 bases from V and 2 bases from J, with 11 bases in between. Germline CDR1 reads MNHEY; CDR2 reads SVGEGT. CDR3 length: 15 amino acids.

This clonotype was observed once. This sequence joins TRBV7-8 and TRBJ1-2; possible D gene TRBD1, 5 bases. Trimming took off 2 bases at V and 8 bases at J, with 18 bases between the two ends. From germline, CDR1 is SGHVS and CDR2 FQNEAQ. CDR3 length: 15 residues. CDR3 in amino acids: CASSLTRSGQPGYTF. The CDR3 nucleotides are TGTGCCAGCAGCTTAACACGGTCGGGGCAACCCGGCTACACCTTC.

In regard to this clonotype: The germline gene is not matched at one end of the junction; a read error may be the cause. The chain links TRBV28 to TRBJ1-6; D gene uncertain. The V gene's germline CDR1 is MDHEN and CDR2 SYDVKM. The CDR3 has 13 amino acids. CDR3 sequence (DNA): TGTGCCAGCAGCACAACCCCGTACTCACCCCCCCACTTT. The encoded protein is CASSTTPYSPPHF.

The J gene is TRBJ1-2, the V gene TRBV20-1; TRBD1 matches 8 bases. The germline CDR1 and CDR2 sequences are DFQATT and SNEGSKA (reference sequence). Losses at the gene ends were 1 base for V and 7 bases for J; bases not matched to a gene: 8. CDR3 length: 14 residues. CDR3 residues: CSARATGELSGYTF. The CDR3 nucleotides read TGCAGTGCTAGAGCGACAGGGGAGTTGAGTGGCTACACCTTC.

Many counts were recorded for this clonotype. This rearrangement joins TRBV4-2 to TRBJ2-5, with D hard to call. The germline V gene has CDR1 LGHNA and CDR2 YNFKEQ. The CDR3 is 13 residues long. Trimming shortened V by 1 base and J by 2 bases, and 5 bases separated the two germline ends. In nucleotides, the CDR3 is TGTGCCAGCAGCCAAGTCGCACAAGAGACCCAGTACTTC. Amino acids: CASSQVAQETQYF.

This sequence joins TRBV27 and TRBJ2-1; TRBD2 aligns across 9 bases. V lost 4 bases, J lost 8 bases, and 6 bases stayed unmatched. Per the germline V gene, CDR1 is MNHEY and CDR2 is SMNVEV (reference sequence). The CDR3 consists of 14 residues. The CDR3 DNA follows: TGTGCCAGCAGTTGGGGCGGGGGGGCCTATGAGCAGTTCTTC. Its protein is CASSWGGGAYEQFF.

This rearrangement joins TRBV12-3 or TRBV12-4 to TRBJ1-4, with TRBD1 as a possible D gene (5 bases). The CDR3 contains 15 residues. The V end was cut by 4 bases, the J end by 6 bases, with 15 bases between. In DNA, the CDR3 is TGTGCCAGCAGTTCCGACCTCAGGGTTCATGAAAAACTGTTTTTT. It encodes CASSSDLRVHEKLFF.

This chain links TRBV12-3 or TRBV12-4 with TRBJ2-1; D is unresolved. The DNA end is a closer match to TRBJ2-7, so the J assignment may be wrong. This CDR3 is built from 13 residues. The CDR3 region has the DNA TGTGCCAGCAAGGACCCCTCCTACAATGAGCAGTACTTC. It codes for CASKDPSYNEQYF.

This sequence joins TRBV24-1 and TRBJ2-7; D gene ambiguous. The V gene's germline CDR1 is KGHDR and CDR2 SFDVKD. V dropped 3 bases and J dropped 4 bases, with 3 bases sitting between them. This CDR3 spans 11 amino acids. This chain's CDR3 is CATSDRYEQYF. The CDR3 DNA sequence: TGTGCCACCAGTGATCGGTACGAGCAGTACTTC.